This T cell receptor beta chain was identified during a study of cytomegalovirus exposure and HLA in healthy donors. Concerning this clone itself: Its target is unknown.

Data came from immunoSEQ multiplex PCR; TCRdb stores just in-frame clones and leaves some out. Of under 250,000 clones in the sample, 85% to 90% are singletons; the top ten hold about 2.5%. Study conclusions and caveats: In the approximately 130 validation repertoires, more than 85% of cluster scores exceeded 0, per a later analysis. TCR beta chains numbering 150 to 200 were designated cytomegalovirus-associated.

The germline V gene has CDR1 SGHDT and CDR2 YYEEEE. V dropped 4 bases and J dropped 2; count of bases not matched to a gene: 8. There are 17 residues in the CDR3. V and J are TRBV5-6 and TRBJ1-6, with TRBD1 matching 8 bases. The origin of this receptor is a man aged 18 to 30 in good health and CMV-seronegative. The material sequenced was PBMCs. CDR3 DNA: TGTGCCAGCAGCCCTGGACAGGGTATCGCCTATAATTCACCCCTCCACTTT. It specifies CASSPGQGIAYNSPLHF.